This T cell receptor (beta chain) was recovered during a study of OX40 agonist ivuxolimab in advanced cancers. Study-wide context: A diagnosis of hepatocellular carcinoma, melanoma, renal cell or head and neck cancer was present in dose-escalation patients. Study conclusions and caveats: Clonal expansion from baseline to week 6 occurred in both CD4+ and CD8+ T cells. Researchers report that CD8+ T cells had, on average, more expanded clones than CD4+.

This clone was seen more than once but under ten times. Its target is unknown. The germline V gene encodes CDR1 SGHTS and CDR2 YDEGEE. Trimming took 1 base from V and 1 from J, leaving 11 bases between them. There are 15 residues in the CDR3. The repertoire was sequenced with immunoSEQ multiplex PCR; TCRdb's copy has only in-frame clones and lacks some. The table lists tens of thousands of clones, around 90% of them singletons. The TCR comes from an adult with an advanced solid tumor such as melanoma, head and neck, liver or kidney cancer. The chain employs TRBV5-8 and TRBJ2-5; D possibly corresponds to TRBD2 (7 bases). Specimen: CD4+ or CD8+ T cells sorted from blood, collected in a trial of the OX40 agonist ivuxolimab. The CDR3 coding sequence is TGTGCCAGCAGCTTGAACGGGGGGCCCCAAGAGACCCAGTACTTC. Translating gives CASSLNGGPQETQYF.